Shown below are 14 T cell receptor beta chains from a single sample sequenced in a study of blood T cell repertoires in COVID-19. Clones were sequenced by immunoSEQ multiplex PCR, and TCRdb holds only the in-frame ones, with some missing. The sample yields 140,000 or so clones, approximately 80% seen once. Specimen: PBMCs or T cells enriched from blood (not recorded which). The origin of the receptors is a woman in her forties who had recovered from COVID-19.

The table lists this clone with a count of one. The chain joins TRBV7-3 to TRBJ2-2; 11 positions agree with TRBD2. After removal of 3 bases from V and 4 bases from J, the junction contained 4 bases not matched to a gene. Germline V gene lookup returns CDR1 SGHTA and CDR2 FQGTGA. This CDR3 has 16 amino acids. The CDR3 DNA sequence: TGTGCCAGCAGCTTCTCCGGGACTAGCGGCACCGGGGAGCTGTTTTTT. It yields the protein CASSFSGTSGTGELFF.

The CDR3 nucleotides are TGTGCCAGCTCACTAGAGGGGGCGCAAATAGGTGGCTACACCTTC. It is translated as CASSLEGAQIGGYTF. The rearrangement uses TRBV18 and TRBJ1-2; 7 bases align to TRBD1. Germline V gives CDR1 KGHSH, CDR2 LQKENI. V was clipped by 4 bases and J by 7 bases; unmatched bases: 12. CDR3 size: 15 residues.

The V gene is TRBV7-9, the J gene TRBJ2-5; 9 nucleotides align to TRBD1. This CDR3 is 15 amino acids long. Trimming at V came to 8 bases and at J to 1 base, leaving 8 bases not matched to a gene. CDR1 SEHNR and CDR2 FQNEAQ come from the germline V gene (reference sequence). The CDR3 coding sequence is TGTGCCAGCCGCGTCACAGGGGGCCCCCAAGAGACCCAGTACTTC. It translates to CASRVTGGPQETQYF.

This clone was recorded only once. This rearrangement joins TRBV5-1 to TRBJ2-1; 10 nucleotides line up with TRBD2. The CDR3 length is 15 residues. Germline assignment: CDR1 SGHRS and CDR2 YFSETQ. V dropped 1 base and J dropped 8; count of bases not matched to a gene: 6. The CDR3, as DNA: TGCGCCAGCAGCTTGAGGCTAGCGGGAGAATATGAGCAGTTCTTC. Translating gives CASSLRLAGEYEQFF. Supplemented by reference TRBV5-1 and TRBJ2-1, the full variable domain reads KAGVTQTPRYLIKTRGQQVTLSCSPISGHRSVSWYQQTPGQGLQFLFEYFSETQRNKGNFPGRFSGRQFSNSRSEMNVSTLELGDSALYLCASSLRLAGEYEQFFGPGTRLTVL.

This clone has only one observation. Here the CDR3 reads CASSGTSGGLQETQYF. The CDR3 DNA reads as TGTGCCAGCAGTGGGACTAGCGGGGGACTTCAAGAGACCCAGTACTTC. V is TRBV2 and J is TRBJ2-5, with 13 bases lining up with TRBD2. The CDR3 is 16 residues long. The germline V gene encodes CDR1 SNHLY and CDR2 FYNNEI. The V and J ends lost 4 bases and 2 bases, in that order; junction bases with no gene match: 4.

The rearrangement links TRBV19 to TRBJ1-4; 9 positions agree with TRBD1. The CDR3 runs 16 residues. In germline, CDR1 is LNHDA, CDR2 SQIVND (reference sequence). The junction had 13 bases not matched to a gene; V was cut back by 6 bases and J by 8 bases. The CDR3 DNA reads as TGTGCCAGTAGCCTCCACTCCGGGACAGGGCGGGAAAAACTGTTTTTT. Protein: CASSLHSGTGREKLFF.

This clone was seen a single time. The J gene is TRBJ1-5, the V gene TRBV5-6; D unclear. Germline-derived CDR1 and CDR2 are SGHDT and YYEEEE. V was cut by 4 bases and J by 0 bases, with 8 bases left in between. The CDR3 sequence is 14 residues long. The CDR3 DNA follows: TGTGCCAGCAGCCGGGAGACTAGCAATCAGCCCCAGCATTTT. Its translation: CASSRETSNQPQHF. Full variable domain (remainder filled in from reference TRBV5-6 and TRBJ1-5): DAGVTQSPTHLIKTRGQQVTLRCSPKSGHDTVSWYQQALGQGPQFIFQYYEEEERQRGNFPDRFSGHQFPNYSSELNVNALLLGDSALYLCASSRETSNQPQHFGDGTRLSIL.

V usage is TRBV27 and J usage is TRBJ2-1; TRBD2 matches at 16 bases. Germline values: CDR1 MNHEY, CDR2 SMNVEV (reference sequence). Unmatched junction bases numbered 5, after V lost 5 bases and J lost 4 bases. The CDR3 is made up of 17 amino acids. Here the CDR3 reads CASSPGTSGRGYNEQFF. The CDR3 coding sequence is TGTGCCAGCAGTCCCGGGACTAGCGGGAGGGGTTACAATGAGCAGTTCTTC.

The chain combines TRBV5-1 with TRBJ1-4; D uncertain. Germline V gene lookup returns CDR1 SGHRS and CDR2 YFSETQ. The germline V and J ends were trimmed by 4 bases and 6 bases, with 16 bases remaining between them. The CDR3 consists of 15 residues. CDR3 in DNA: TGCGCCAGCAGCCTGTCTGCCGCGGGAGATGAAAAACTGTTTTTT. This sequence encodes CASSLSAAGDEKLFF. Drawing the rest from reference TRBV5-1 and TRBJ1-4, the complete variable domain is KAGVTQTPRYLIKTRGQQVTLSCSPISGHRSVSWYQQTPGQGLQFLFEYFSETQRNKGNFPGRFSGRQFSNSRSEMNVSTLELGDSALYLCASSLSAAGDEKLFFGSGTQLSVL.

This chain links TRBV9 with TRBJ2-1; 9 bases fit TRBD2. Trimming at V came to 6 bases and at J to 1 base, leaving 11 bases not matched to a gene. This CDR3 spans 17 amino acids. Germline CDR1 and CDR2: SGDLS and YYNGEE. CDR3 protein: CASNTPAGGRSYNEQFF. CDR3 DNA sequence: TGTGCCAGCAACACTCCAGCGGGAGGACGGTCCTACAATGAGCAGTTCTTC. Combining the CDR3 with reference TRBV9 and TRBJ2-1 gives the whole variable domain DSGVTQTPKHLITATGQRVTLRCSPRSGDLSVYWYQQSLDQGLQFLIQYYNGEERAKGNILERFSAQQFPDLHSELNLSSLELGDSALYFCASNTPAGGRSYNEQFFGPGTRLTVL.

This chain joins TRBV7-8 and TRBJ1-2, with 9 bases identical to TRBD1. Trimming cost V 5 bases and J 6 bases; bases outside gene matches: 4. The CDR3 runs 13 residues. Germline values: CDR1 SGHVS, CDR2 FQNEAQ. The CDR3 here is CASSPDRGNGYTF. In nucleotides, the CDR3 is TGTGCCAGCAGCCCCGACAGGGGGAATGGCTACACCTTC.

In its sample, this clone was seen many times. The rearrangement joins TRBV4-1 to TRBJ2-2; 9 positions agree with TRBD2. V lost 1 base and J lost 3; bases outside the gene matches: 6. This CDR3 has 17 amino acids. From germline, CDR1 is MGHRA and CDR2 YSYEKL. CDR3 protein: CASSQGAGTSYTGELFF. The CDR3 nucleotides are TGCGCCAGCAGCCAAGGGGCAGGGACTAGCTACACCGGGGAGCTGTTTTTT.

There are a few counts of this clone. The J gene is TRBJ2-7, the V gene TRBV15; D is possibly TRBD1 (5 bases). V was cut by 1 base and J by 2 bases, with 12 bases left in between. CDR3 size: 15 residues. CDR1 LNHNV and CDR2 YYDKDF come from the germline V gene (reference sequence). CDR3 region: CATSRGQGYPYEQYF. CDR3 DNA: TGTGCCACCAGCAGAGGCCAGGGTTACCCCTACGAGCAGTACTTC.

The chain recombines TRBV6-5 with TRBJ1-2; D is possibly TRBD1 (5 bases). Trimming stripped 6 bases from V and 1 base from J, with 9 bases between. In germline, CDR1 is MNHEY, CDR2 SVGAGI. This CDR3 contains 13 residues. The CDR3 region is CASRLTVNYGYTF. As DNA, the CDR3 is TGTGCCAGCAGGTTGACAGTTAACTATGGCTACACCTTC.